This paragraph reports one T cell receptor (beta chain). Its antigen is unknown. Profiled with immunoSEQ multiplex PCR; TCRdb holds only in-frame clones, not every one. This sample carries about 330,000 clones, roughly 88% of them seen once, and the ten largest clones take around 5.5%. The sample originates from a study of Ad26.COV2.S vaccination and SARS-CoV-2 variants. Overall study: It was the COV1001 Ad26.COV2.S trial arm that included the donor. Study-level findings and limits: Placebo and vaccine recipients had non-spike TCR breadth that was similar.

Germline-derived CDR1 and CDR2 are SGHTA and FQGNSA. CDR3 length: 13 residues. Trimming stripped 8 bases from V and 2 bases from J, with 12 bases between. Specified treatment: roughly 18 received Ad26.COV2.S at low or high dose, single or two shots; about 5 received placebo; per-sample allocation not given. Samples analyzed were those drawn on day 63 after the first vaccine or placebo injection. Donation was by an adult aged 18-55 years who was in Boston. The receptor's source is a person aged 18-60 years who received the Ad26.COV2.S COVID-19 vaccine or a placebo. The rearrangement uses TRBV7-2 and TRBJ1-2; D is possibly TRBD1 (5 bases). The starting material was peripheral blood, obtained in a trial of Ad26.COV2.S vaccine versus placebo. CDR3 region: CASGSSGNYGYTF. CDR3 nucleotides: TGTGCCAGCGGTTCGTCAGGGAACTATGGCTACACCTTC.